Sequencing of this T cell receptor (beta chain) was carried out in a study of T cell responses to AZD1222 COVID-19 vaccine (dated by TCRdb to the early 2020s). Broadly, across the study: TCR sequencing covered more than 230 trial participants: 200 to 220 given two doses of AZD1222 and 26 given two doses of MenACWY control vaccine. Enrollment into the trials was organized by age into subgroups of 18-55, 56-69 and 70-plus years, and those subgroups contained approximately 160, 26 and 62 TCR-sequenced participants, respectively.

The paper's findings and limits, for the study overall: Conclusions about previously exposed vaccinees were limited because only five to seven AZD1222 recipients were SARS-CoV-2 seropositive at baseline. Most participants were white British and females outnumbered males, and the authors suggested that clonal diversity may have been underestimated. Because no samples from the day 14 peak response were available, repertoires could be characterized only after the peak T cell response. Reportedly, almost half of the unique spike-specific TCRs recognized epitopes lying outside the regions that are mutated in the B.1.351 and B.1.1.7 variants. After two AZD1222 doses, spike-specific TCR breadth and depth were significantly higher than at day 0 and than in MenACWY recipients. The 56-69-year group was small, and its depth increase did not reach significance, likely because of low power. Vaccine-associated CD4 TCRs spanned the whole spike protein, with dominant responses in regions 160-218 and 743-854.

The CDR3 regions of human TCRbeta chains were analyzed by immunosequencing. Under the source paper's analysis protocol: TCRs in the repertoires were matched against a reference library of SARS-CoV-2-specific TCRs that had been generated with the MIRA antigen-specificity platform. Breadth meant the fraction of unique TCRs that were SARS-CoV-2-associated, whereas depth meant the fraction of total T cells that were SARS-CoV-2-associated. Each spike-specific TCR was assigned to its reactive spike region and to a CD4 or CD8 class using the MIRA data. Log10-transformed breadth and depth values were compared by one-way ANOVA with Sidak's multiple comparisons tests. The table comes from immuneACCESS by way of TCRdb, which keeps in-frame sequences with V and J called. Part of the clones is missing from these tables; in studies checked, under half for an unresolved V gene and the rest for unknown reasons. D and trimming were read from the DNA, whereas the V and J calls and clone size are those reported in that table. For this sample there are about 82,000 clones; around 85% appear just once. The ten largest clones add up to about an eighth of the sample.

V loses 5 bases at its end and J loses 6 bases; junction bases beyond the gene matches: 1. Counted from cysteine to phenylalanine, this CDR3 has 13 amino acids. Just the 39-base CDR3 DNA is kept, in frame starting at base 1. Worth noting for this clone: Its binding antigen is unknown. No qualities accompany the bases; no much larger clone lies one base away.

The time point label for this specimen denotes: about 28 days (+/-7) after the second vaccine dose. AZD1222 recipients whose second dose came at about 4 weeks and those whose second dose came at about 12 weeks were combined into one group, since spike-specific TCR depth and breadth did not differ between the two schedules. Vaccinee samples came from UK trials COV001 and COV002, including a single-blind randomized controlled phase 2/3 trial of AZD1222 (ChAdOx1 nCoV-19) in healthy adults. For TCRbeta chain sequencing, PBMC samples from trial participants were taken at day 0 and at day 28 after the second dose.

The sequence derives from an adult who received the AZD1222 COVID-19 vaccine. This chain joins TRBV12-3 or TRBV12-4 to TRBJ2-1; 10 middle bases align to TRBD2. This specimen was peripheral blood, taken 28 days after the second AZD1222 dose. The DNA reads TGTGCCAGCAGTAGCGGGGGGGCCAATGAGCAGTTCTTC. It translates as CASSSGGANEQFF.